The 20 T cell receptor beta chains in this list originate from one sample, sequenced in a study of cytomegalovirus exposure and HLA in healthy donors. Primers for the PCR totalled 60 Vbeta and 13 Jbeta. This table comes from immunoSEQ multiplex PCR, and its TCRdb copy is limited to in-frame clones, with some not included. The table shows hundreds of thousands of clones, with about 75% occurring only once. Sequencing was carried out using PBMCs. All receptors derive from a man younger than 35 in good health and CMV-seronegative.

The V call is TRBV30, the J call TRBJ2-3, with D tentatively TRBD1 (6 bases). The ends were cut back, 4 bases at V and 5 bases at J, with 13 bases in the middle. This CDR3 comprises 13 residues. Germline lookup yields CDR1 GTSNPN and CDR2 SVGIG (reference sequence). This CDR3 reads CAWTPGAEDTQYF. The CDR3 DNA follows: TGTGCCTGGACTCCAGGGGCGGAAGATACGCAGTATTTT.

This clone appeared a few times. The chain links TRBV28 to TRBJ2-1; D possibly corresponds to TRBD2 (5 bases). The CDR3 is made up of 12 amino acids. The germline gives CDR1 MDHEN, CDR2 SYDVKM. V lost 3 bases and J lost 10, with 10 bases in between. CDR3 region: CASSLAGMEQFF. The CDR3 nucleotides read TGTGCCAGCAGTTTGGCCGGGATGGAGCAGTTCTTC.

This clone was counted only a few times. This chain uses TRBV11-1 with TRBJ2-2; 7 bases line up with TRBD1. There are 15 residues in the CDR3. The ends lost 3 bases at V and 4 bases at J; junction bases unmatched: 5. The V gene's germline CDR1 is SGHAT and CDR2 FQDESV (reference sequence). The CDR3 DNA reads TGTGCCAGCAGCTTCCAGGGGGTAGGCACCGGGGAGCTGTTTTTT. Its translation is CASSFQGVGTGELFF.

The table lists this clone with a count of one. V and J are TRBV19 and TRBJ2-1, with 10 nucleotides matching TRBD1. Germline CDR1 is LNHDA and CDR2 is SQIVND (reference sequence). The ends lost 8 bases at V and 2 bases at J; junction bases unmatched: 12. The CDR3 is 17 residues long. This CDR3 is CASGGQGTTMPYNEQFF. The CDR3 DNA is TGTGCCAGTGGGGGACAGGGGACGACGATGCCCTACAATGAGCAGTTCTTC.

The chain has TRBV4-2 and TRBJ1-2; D is perhaps TRBD1 (6 bases). This CDR3 contains 14 residues. Germline V lookup: CDR1 LGHNA, CDR2 YNFKEQ. The V end was cut by 4 bases, the J end by 5 bases, with 14 bases between. The CDR3 coding sequence is TGTGCCAGCAGCCCAGAGGCAGGGGCTTATGGCTACACCTTC. Translating it yields CASSPEAGAYGYTF.

The chain has TRBV9 and TRBJ1-4; D ambiguous. V lost 0 bases to trimming and J lost 7 bases, with 13 bases between them. Germline V gene lookup returns CDR1 SGDLS and CDR2 YYNGEE. The CDR3 has 15 residues. CDR3 residues: CASSVVPGQAEKLFF. In nucleotides, the CDR3 is TGTGCCAGCAGCGTAGTTCCAGGTCAAGCTGAAAAACTGTTTTTT.

The chain is built from TRBV5-1 and TRBJ2-2; 8 bases map to TRBD1. The CDR3 loop spans 15 amino acids. The germline V gene has CDR1 SGHRS and CDR2 YFSETQ. The ends lost 5 bases at V and 1 base at J; junction bases unmatched: 4. The CDR3 DNA reads as TGCGCCAGCAGTCCCGGGACAGGGAACACCGGGGAGCTGTTTTTT. Translation: CASSPGTGNTGELFF.

The V call is TRBV7-2, the J call TRBJ1-4; 8 nucleotides agree with TRBD1. Germline CDR1 reads SGHTA; CDR2 reads FQGNSA. The CDR3 contains 15 residues. After removal of 1 base from V and 4 bases from J, the junction contained 2 bases not matched to a gene. The CDR3 coding sequence is TGTGCCAGCAGCTTAGACAGGGGGAGTAATGAAAAACTGTTTTTT. This codes for CASSLDRGSNEKLFF. Drawing the rest from reference TRBV7-2 and TRBJ1-4, the complete variable domain is GAGVSQSPSNKVTEKGKDVELRCDPISGHTALYWYRQSLGQGLEFLIYFQGNSAPDKSGLPSDRFSAERTGGSVSTLTIQRTQQEDSAVYLCASSLDRGSNEKLFFGSGTQLSVL.

The chain couples TRBV19 to TRBJ2-2; D gene unclear. The V gene's germline CDR1 is LNHDA and CDR2 SQIVND (reference sequence). The V and J ends lost 5 bases and 2 bases respectively, with 6 bases between them. The length of the CDR3 is 13 residues. The chain's CDR3 is CASSEYNTGELFF. CDR3 nucleotides: TGTGCCAGTAGTGAGTACAACACCGGGGAGCTGTTTTTT.

The gene calls are TRBV14 and TRBJ1-2; TRBD1 agrees at 8 bases. CDR1 is SGHDN, CDR2 FVKESK, per germline. The CDR3 length is 14 residues. V dropped 3 bases and J dropped 5; count of bases not matched to a gene: 5. Here the CDR3 reads CASSQSGTGYGYTF. The DNA of the CDR3 is TGTGCCAGCAGCCAGTCCGGGACAGGATATGGCTACACCTTC. Full variable domain (rest looked up from reference TRBV14 and TRBJ1-2): EAGVTQFPSHSVIEKGQTVTLRCDPISGHDNLYWYRRVMGKEIKFLLHFVKESKQDESGMPNNRFLAERTGGTYSTLKVQPAELEDSGVYFCASSQSGTGYGYTFGSGTRLTVV.

The rearrangement uses TRBV4-3 and TRBJ2-3; TRBD1 is a possible D gene (6 bases). There are 16 residues in the CDR3. Germline CDR1 reads LGHNA; CDR2 reads YSLEER. Trimming shortened V by 0 bases and J by 5 bases, and 15 bases separated the two germline ends. CDR3 DNA: TGCGCCAGCAGCCAAGAAAATGGGGGCGTGCAAGATACGCAGTATTTT. Its protein is CASSQENGGVQDTQYF.

The rearrangement joins TRBV7-2 to TRBJ2-7, with 7 bases aligning to TRBD1. CDR1 is SGHTA and CDR2 is FQGNSA in the germline V gene. V lost 5 bases and J lost 1; bases outside the gene matches: 5. This CDR3 has 14 residues. The CDR3 here is CASSRDRDSYEQYF. In DNA form, the CDR3 reads TGTGCCAGCAGCCGCGACAGGGATTCCTACGAGCAGTACTTC.

Concerning this clone itself: Its ends do not fully match the called genes, so a read error is possible. The V call is TRBV9, the J call TRBJ2-5, with D possibly matching TRBD1 (5 bases). The CDR3 covers 16 residues. Looked up from germline, CDR1 is SGDLS and CDR2 is YYNGEE. CDR3 nucleotides: TGTGCAAGCAGCCCCAAGCAGGGCATTAACCAAGAGACCCAGTACTTC. Residues: CASSPKQGINQETQYF.

CDR3 nucleotides: TGTGCCAGCAGCAAATGGACAGGGTCGGAGGCAAATGAGCAGTTCTTC. This sequence encodes CASSKWTGSEANEQFF. This chain links TRBV7-3 with TRBJ2-1; 8 nucleotides line up with TRBD1. The CDR3 consists of 16 residues. Germline CDR1 reads SGHTA; CDR2 reads FQGTGA. Germline trimming cut 5 bases from V and 7 bases from J; bases unmatched to any gene: 13.

The chain couples TRBV28 to TRBJ2-7; 7 bases map to TRBD2. The junction had 2 bases not matched to a gene; V was cut back by 8 bases and J by 4 bases. Per germline, CDR1 MDHEN and CDR2 SYDVKM. The CDR3 is made up of 11 amino acids. The CDR3 sequence: CASGGSYEQYF. CDR3 nucleotide sequence: TGTGCCAGCGGCGGGAGTTACGAGCAGTACTTC.

The rearrangement links TRBV4-3 to TRBJ1-5; D is uncertain. This CDR3 has 15 residues. Germline values: CDR1 LGHNA, CDR2 YSLEER. Trimming took 4 bases from V and 5 from J, leaving 15 bases between them. The CDR3 DNA reads TGCGCCAGCAGCCGAATGTATGACGGAGATCAGCCCCAGCATTTT. This codes for CASSRMYDGDQPQHF.

This chain links TRBV15 with TRBJ1-2, with D perhaps matching TRBD1 (5 bases). In germline, CDR1 is LNHNV, CDR2 YYDKDF (reference sequence). The germline V and J ends were trimmed by 3 bases and 1 base, with 12 bases remaining between them. The CDR3 extends over 15 amino acids. DNA of the CDR3: TGTGCCACCAGCAGTTCTTCCGACAGTAACTATGGCTACACCTTC. Residues: CATSSSSDSNYGYTF.

The chain joins TRBV4-3 to TRBJ2-1; D unclear. CDR3 length: 16 residues. The germline V gene encodes CDR1 LGHNA and CDR2 YSLEER. The ends were cut back, 0 bases at V and 6 bases at J, with 15 bases in the middle. CDR3 sequence (DNA): TGCGCCAGCAGCCAAGATGGTCTAGGCCCTCGCAATGAGCAGTTCTTC. As protein: CASSQDGLGPRNEQFF.

CDR3 sequence (DNA): TGTGCCAGCAGCTCCTACAGATCGGGGGGCTACACCTTC. This encodes CASSSYRSGGYTF. This sequence joins TRBV11-1 and TRBJ1-2; no firm D call. The CDR3 runs to 13 residues. Per germline, CDR1 SGHAT and CDR2 FQDESV (reference sequence). Trimming took 4 bases from V and 8 from J, leaving 14 bases between them. Drawing the rest from reference TRBV11-1 and TRBJ1-2, the complete variable domain is EAEVAQSPRYKITEKSQAVAFWCDPISGHATLYWYRQILGQGPELLVQFQDESVVDDSQLPKDRFSAERLKGVDSTLKIQPAELGDSAMYLCASSSYRSGGYTFGSGTRLTVV.

This chain joins TRBV15 and TRBJ1-2; D call uncertain. Looked up from germline, CDR1 is LNHNV and CDR2 is YYDKDF (reference sequence). The V end lost 4 bases, the J end lost 0 bases, and 3 bases lay between the germline ends. The CDR3 is 12 residues long. This CDR3 is CATSNTNYGYTF. In nucleotides, the CDR3 is TGTGCCACCAGCAACACTAACTATGGCTACACCTTC.